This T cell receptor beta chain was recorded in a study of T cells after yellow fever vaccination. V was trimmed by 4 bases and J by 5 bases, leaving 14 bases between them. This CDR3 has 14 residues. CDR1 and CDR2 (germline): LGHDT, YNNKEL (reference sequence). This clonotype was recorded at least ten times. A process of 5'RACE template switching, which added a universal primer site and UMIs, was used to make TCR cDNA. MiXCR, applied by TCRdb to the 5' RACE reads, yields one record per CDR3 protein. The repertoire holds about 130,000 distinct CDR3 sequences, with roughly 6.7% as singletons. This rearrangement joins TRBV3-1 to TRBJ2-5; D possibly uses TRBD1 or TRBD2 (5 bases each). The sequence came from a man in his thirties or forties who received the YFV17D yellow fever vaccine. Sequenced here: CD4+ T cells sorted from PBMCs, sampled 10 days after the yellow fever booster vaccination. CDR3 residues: CASSPTGRGETQYF. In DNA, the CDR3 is TGTGCCAGCAGCCCCACAGGACGGGGCGAGACCCAGTACTTC.